This T cell receptor (beta chain) appears in the sequencing data of a study of CXCR3-negative and CXCR3-positive naive CD8 T cells. Germline assignment: CDR1 DFQATT and CDR2 SNEGSKA (reference sequence). The CDR3 runs 15 residues. About this clonotype itself: Antigen specificity is unknown.

Study-wide results and caveats: The authors found comparable surface CD5 between naive subsets and inferred TCR strength from TRB CDR3 properties. A higher hydrophobicity marked the TRB CDR3s of CXCR3-positive naive cells versus CXCR3-negative naive cells. Memory cells showed distinct TRBV-TRBJ patterns, while the two naive subsets matched.

Identification of naive CD8+ T cells rested on CD45RO-CCR7+CD27+CD95- status. Carrying UMI labels, the TRB cDNA libraries were prepared through 5' RACE. TCRdb reprocessed the 5' RACE reads, keeping one entry per CDR3 protein, no DNA. The record lists some 150,000 distinct CDR3 sequences, of which the ten most abundant hold under 0.35%. This receptor was taken from a human donor in good health. Some clones in this sample may be carry-over from other donors' samples. The chain has TRBV20-1 and TRBJ1-5; TCRdb proposes TRBD1, but this gene call is untestable without DNA. Material: naive CXCR3+ CD8+ T cells from blood. Subset described: CD45RO-CCR7+CD27+CD95- naive CD8+ T cells expressing CXCR3 (TNR3+). The CDR3 protein is CSAPDSSYSNQPQHF.